The TCR beta chain under discussion was sequenced for a study of blood T cells in healthy people across ages. Study-level results: Unsorted PBMCs prevented conclusive naive versus antigen-experienced comparison.

Next came a second PCR, run for about 7 to 12 cycles, which used a sample-barcoded 5' primer along with a J-beta primer mix. Each CDR3 protein is one row after TCRdb ran MiXCR on the 5' RACE reads. This table has some 1.7 million distinct CDR3 sequences, 28% appearing once. Trimming took 2 bases from V and 4 from J; bases not matched to a gene: 6. CDR3 length: 15 amino acids. Per germline, CDR1 SGHRS and CDR2 YFSETQ. This clonotype was observed a few times. As yet, its antigen is unknown. The sample comprised blood. The source is a young woman in good health. The rearrangement joins TRBV5-1 to TRBJ1-5; 7 bases align to TRBD1. CDR3 DNA: TGCGCCAGCAGCTTTGAAACAGGGGCTAATCAGCCCCAGCATTTT. Protein product: CASSFETGANQPQHF.